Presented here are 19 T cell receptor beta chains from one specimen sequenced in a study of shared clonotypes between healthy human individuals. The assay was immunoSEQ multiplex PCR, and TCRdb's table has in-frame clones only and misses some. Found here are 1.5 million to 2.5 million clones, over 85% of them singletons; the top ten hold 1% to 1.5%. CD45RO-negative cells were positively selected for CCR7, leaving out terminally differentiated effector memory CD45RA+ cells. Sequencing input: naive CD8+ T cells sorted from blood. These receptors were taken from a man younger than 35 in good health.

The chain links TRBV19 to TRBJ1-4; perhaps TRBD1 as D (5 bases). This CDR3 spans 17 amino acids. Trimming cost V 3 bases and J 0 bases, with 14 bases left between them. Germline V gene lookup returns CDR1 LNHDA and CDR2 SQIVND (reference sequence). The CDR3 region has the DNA TGTGCCAGTAGTATCCCCAGGGCCTCGGCAACTAATGAAAAACTGTTTTTT. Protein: CASSIPRASATNEKLFF.

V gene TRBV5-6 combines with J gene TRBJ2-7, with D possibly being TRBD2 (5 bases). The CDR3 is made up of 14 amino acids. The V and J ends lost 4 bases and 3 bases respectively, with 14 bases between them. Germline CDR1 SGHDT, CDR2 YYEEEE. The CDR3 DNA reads TGTGCCAGCAGCATGAGCGGTGTTTTCTACGAGCAGTACTTC. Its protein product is CASSMSGVFYEQYF.

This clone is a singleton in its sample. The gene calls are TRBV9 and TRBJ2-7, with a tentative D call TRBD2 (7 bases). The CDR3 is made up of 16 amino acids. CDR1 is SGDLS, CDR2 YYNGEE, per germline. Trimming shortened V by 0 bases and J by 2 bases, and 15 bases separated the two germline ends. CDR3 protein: CASSVGGRGPTYEQYF. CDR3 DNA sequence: TGTGCCAGCAGCGTAGGAGGGCGGGGGCCTACCTACGAGCAGTACTTC.

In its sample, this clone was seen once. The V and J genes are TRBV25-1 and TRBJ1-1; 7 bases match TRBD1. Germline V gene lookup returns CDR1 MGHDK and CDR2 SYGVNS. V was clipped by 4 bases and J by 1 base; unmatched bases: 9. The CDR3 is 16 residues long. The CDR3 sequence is CASSVPGAGGNTEAFF. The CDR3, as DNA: TGTGCCAGCAGTGTTCCAGGGGCAGGGGGGAACACTGAAGCTTTCTTT. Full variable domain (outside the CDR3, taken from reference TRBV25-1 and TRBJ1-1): EADIYQTPRYLVIGTGKKITLECSQTMGHDKMYWYQQDPGMELHLIHYSYGVNSTEKGDLSSESTVSRIRTEHFPLTLESARPSHTSQYLCASSVPGAGGNTEAFFGQGTRLTVV.

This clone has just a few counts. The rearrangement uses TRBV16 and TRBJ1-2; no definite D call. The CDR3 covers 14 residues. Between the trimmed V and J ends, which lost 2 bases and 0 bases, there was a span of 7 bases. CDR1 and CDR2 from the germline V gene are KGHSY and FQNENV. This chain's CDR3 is CASSQGQSNYGYTF. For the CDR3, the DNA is TGTGCCAGCAGCCAAGGGCAGTCTAACTATGGCTACACCTTC. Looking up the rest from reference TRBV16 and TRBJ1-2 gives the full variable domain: GEEVAQTPKHLVRGEGQKAKLYCAPIKGHSYVFWYQQVLKNEFKFLISFQNENVFDETGMPKERFSAKCLPNSPCSLEIQATKLEDSAVYFCASSQGQSNYGYTFGSGTRLTVV.

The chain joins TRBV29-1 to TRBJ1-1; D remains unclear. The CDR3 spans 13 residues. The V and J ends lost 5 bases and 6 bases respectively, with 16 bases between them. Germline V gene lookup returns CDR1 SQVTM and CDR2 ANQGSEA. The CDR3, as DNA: TGCAGCGTTTCCTCGGCCCACCGGTCTGAAGCTTTCTTT. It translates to CSVSSAHRSEAFF.

The CDR3 nucleotides read TGCGCCAGCAGCCAATTGGGTACAGGCGAAAAACTGTTTTTT. It encodes CASSQLGTGEKLFF. J is TRBJ1-4 and V is TRBV4-1, with a tentative D call TRBD1 (5 bases). The CDR3 has 14 amino acids. With 2 bases removed from V and 8 bases from J, the gap between germline ends came to 12 bases. Per germline, CDR1 MGHRA and CDR2 YSYEKL.

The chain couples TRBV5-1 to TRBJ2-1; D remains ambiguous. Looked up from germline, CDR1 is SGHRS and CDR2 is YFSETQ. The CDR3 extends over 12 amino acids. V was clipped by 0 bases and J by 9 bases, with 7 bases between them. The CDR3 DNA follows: TGCGCCAGCAGCTTGGAGCTGAGTGAGCAGTTCTTC. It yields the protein CASSLELSEQFF. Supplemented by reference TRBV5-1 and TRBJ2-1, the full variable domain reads KAGVTQTPRYLIKTRGQQVTLSCSPISGHRSVSWYQQTPGQGLQFLFEYFSETQRNKGNFPGRFSGRQFSNSRSEMNVSTLELGDSALYLCASSLELSEQFFGPGTRLTVL.

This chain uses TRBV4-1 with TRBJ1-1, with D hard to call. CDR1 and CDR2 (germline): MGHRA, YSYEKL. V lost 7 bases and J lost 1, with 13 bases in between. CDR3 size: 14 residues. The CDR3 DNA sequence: TGCGCCAGCATGGGAGGAGGGCGGAACACTGAAGCTTTCTTT. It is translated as CASMGGGRNTEAFF.

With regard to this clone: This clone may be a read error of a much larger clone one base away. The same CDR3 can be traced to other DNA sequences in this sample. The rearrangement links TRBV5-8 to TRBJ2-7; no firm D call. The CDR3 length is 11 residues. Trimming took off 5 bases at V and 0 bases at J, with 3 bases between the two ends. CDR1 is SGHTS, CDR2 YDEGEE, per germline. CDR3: CASSPSYEQYF. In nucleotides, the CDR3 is TGTGCCAGCAGTCCCTCCTACGAGCAGTACTTC.

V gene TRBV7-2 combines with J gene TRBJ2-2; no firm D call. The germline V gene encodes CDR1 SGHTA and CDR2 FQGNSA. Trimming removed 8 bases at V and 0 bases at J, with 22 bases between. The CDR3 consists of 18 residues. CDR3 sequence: CASSPDPHTLTNTGELFF. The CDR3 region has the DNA TGTGCCAGCTCCCCAGACCCTCACACGTTGACGAACACCGGGGAGCTGTTTTTT. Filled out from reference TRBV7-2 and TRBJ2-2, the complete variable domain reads GAGVSQSPSNKVTEKGKDVELRCDPISGHTALYWYRQSLGQGLEFLIYFQGNSAPDKSGLPSDRFSAERTGGSVSTLTIQRTQQEDSAVYLCASSPDPHTLTNTGELFFGEGSRLTVL.

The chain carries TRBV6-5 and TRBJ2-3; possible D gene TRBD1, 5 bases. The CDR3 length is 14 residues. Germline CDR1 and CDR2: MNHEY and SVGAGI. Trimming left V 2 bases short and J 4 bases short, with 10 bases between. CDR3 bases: TGTGCCAGCAGTTACGAGGCAGGGCCAGATACGCAGTATTTT. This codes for CASSYEAGPDTQYF.

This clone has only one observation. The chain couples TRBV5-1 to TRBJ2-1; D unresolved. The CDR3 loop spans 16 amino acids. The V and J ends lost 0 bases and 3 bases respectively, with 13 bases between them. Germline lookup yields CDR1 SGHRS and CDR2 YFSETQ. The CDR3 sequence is CASSLVLVGYYNEQFF. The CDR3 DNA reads TGCGCCAGCAGCTTGGTGCTGGTCGGCTACTACAATGAGCAGTTCTTC.

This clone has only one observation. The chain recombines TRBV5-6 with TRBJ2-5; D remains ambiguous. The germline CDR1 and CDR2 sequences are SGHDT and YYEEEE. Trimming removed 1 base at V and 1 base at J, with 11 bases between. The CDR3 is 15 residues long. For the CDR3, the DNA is TGTGCCAGCAGCTTGATCCCTTCCAGCCAAGAGACCCAGTACTTC. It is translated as CASSLIPSSQETQYF.

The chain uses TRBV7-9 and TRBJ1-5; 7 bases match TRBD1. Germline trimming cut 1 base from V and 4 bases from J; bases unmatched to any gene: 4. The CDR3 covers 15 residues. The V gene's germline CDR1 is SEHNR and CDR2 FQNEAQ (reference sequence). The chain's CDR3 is CASSLGTGANQPQHF. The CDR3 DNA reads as TGTGCCAGCAGCTTAGGCACAGGGGCAAATCAGCCCCAGCATTTT. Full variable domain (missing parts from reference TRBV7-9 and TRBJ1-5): DTGVSQNPRHKITKRGQNVTFRCDPISEHNRLYWYRQTLGQGPEFLTYFQNEAQLEKSRLLSDRFSAERPKGSFSTLEIQRTEQGDSAMYLCASSLGTGANQPQHFGDGTRLSIL.

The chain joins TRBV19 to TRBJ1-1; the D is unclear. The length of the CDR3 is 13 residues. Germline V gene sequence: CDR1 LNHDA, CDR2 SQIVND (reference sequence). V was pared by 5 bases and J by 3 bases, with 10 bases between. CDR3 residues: CASSLGLHTEAFF. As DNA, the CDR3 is TGTGCCAGTAGTCTCGGACTTCACACTGAAGCTTTCTTT. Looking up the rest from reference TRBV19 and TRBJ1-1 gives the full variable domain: DGGITQSPKYLFRKEGQNVTLSCEQNLNHDAMYWYRQDPGQGLRLIYYSQIVNDFQKGDIAEGYSVSREKKESFPLTVTSAQKNPTAFYLCASSLGLHTEAFFGQGTRLTVV.

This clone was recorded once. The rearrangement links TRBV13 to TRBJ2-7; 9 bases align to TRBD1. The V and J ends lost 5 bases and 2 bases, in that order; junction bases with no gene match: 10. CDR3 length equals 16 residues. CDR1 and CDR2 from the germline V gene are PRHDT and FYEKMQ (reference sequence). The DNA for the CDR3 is TGTGCCAGCAGCCTTTCCCCCGGGACAGGGACCTACGAGCAGTACTTC. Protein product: CASSLSPGTGTYEQYF. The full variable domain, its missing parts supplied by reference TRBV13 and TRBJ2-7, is AAGVIQSPRHLIKEKRETATLKCYPIPRHDTVYWYQQGPGQDPQFLISFYEKMQSDKGSIPDRFSAQQFSDYHSELNMSSLELGDSALYFCASSLSPGTGTYEQYFGPGTRLTVT.

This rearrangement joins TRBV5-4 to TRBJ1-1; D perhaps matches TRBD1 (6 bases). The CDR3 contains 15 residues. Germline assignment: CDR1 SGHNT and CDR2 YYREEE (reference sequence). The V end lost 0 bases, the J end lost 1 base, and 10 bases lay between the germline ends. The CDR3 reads CASSLAWGANTEAFF. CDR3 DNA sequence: TGTGCCAGCAGCTTGGCTTGGGGGGCGAACACTGAAGCTTTCTTT.

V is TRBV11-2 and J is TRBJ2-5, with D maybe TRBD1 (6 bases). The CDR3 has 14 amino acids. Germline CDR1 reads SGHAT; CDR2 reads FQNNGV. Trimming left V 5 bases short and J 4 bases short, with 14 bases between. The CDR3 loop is CASSILGGAETQYF. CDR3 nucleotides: TGTGCCAGCAGCATACTAGGGGGAGCAGAGACCCAGTACTTC.